Below, one T cell receptor beta chain is given with its context. The sample is drawn from a study of blood T cell repertoires in COVID-19. Ages ranged from about 18 to 89 years, with residence in about two dozen US areas. The germline gives CDR1 LNHDA, CDR2 SQIVND (reference sequence). Trimming removed 7 bases at V and 0 bases at J, with 9 bases between. This CDR3 spans 14 amino acids. Produced via immunoSEQ multiplex PCR; TCRdb's table is partial and in-frame only. The sample lists 290,000 or so clones, about nine tenths occurring once. The specimen sequenced was PBMCs or T cells enriched from blood (not recorded which). The gene calls are TRBV19 and TRBJ2-2; perhaps TRBD2 as D (6 bases). The clonotype originates from a woman under 40 who had recovered from COVID-19. The DNA of the CDR3 is TGTGCCAGTAAGGGGACTCCGAACACCGGGGAGCTGTTTTTT. Encoded protein: CASKGTPNTGELFF.